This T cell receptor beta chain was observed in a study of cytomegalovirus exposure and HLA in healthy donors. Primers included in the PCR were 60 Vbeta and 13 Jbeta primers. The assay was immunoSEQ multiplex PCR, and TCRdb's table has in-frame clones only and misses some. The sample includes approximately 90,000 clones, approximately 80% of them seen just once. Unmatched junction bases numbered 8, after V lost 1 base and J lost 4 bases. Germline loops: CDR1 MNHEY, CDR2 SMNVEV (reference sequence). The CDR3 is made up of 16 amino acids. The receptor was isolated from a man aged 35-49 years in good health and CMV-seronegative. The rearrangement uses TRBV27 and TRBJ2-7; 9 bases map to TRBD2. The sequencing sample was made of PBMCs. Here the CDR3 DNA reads TGTGCCAGCAGTTTATTGTTTGGGACTAGCCGGTACGAGCAGTACTTC. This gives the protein CASSLLFGTSRYEQYF.